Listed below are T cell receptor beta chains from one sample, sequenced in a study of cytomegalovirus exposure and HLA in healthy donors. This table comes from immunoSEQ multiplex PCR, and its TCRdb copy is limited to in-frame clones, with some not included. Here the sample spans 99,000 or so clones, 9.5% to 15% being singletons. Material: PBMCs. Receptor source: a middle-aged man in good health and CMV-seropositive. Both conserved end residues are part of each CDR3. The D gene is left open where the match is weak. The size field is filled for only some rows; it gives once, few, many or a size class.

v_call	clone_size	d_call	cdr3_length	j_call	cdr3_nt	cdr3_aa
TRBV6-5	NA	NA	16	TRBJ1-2	TGTGCCAGCAGTTACAGCGGGGCGCGACCTAACTATGGCTACACCTTC	CASSYSGARPNYGYTF
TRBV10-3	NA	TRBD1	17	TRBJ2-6	TGTGCCATCAGAATAGACAGGGCCCCCTACGGGGCCAACGTCCTGACTTTC	CAIRIDRAPYGANVLTF
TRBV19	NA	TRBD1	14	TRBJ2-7	TGTGCCAGTAGTATCGGACAGGGATGGGGGGAGCAGTACTTC	CASSIGQGWGEQYF
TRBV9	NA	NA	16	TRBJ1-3	TGTGCCAGCAGCGCGACCTACACAGGATCTGGAAACACCATATATTTT	CASSATYTGSGNTIYF
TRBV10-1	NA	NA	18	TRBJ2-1	TGCGCCAGCAGTGAGTCGATAAACGTCGGGAGCTCCTACAATGAGCAGTTCTTC	CASSESINVGSSYNEQFF
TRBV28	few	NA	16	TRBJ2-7	TGTGCCAGCAGTTCCCTGGTAGCGAGAAGCTCCTACGAGCAGTACTTC	CASSSLVARSSYEQYF
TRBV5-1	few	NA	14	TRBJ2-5	TGCGCCAGCAGCTTGGGTGTCTCCCAAGAGACCCAGTACTTC	CASSLGVSQETQYF
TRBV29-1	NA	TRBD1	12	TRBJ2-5	TGCAGCGTTCGACAGGGTCAAGAGACCCAGTACTTC	CSVRQGQETQYF
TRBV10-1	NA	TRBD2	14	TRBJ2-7	TGCGCCAGCAGTGTAGGGCTAGCGGGAAACGAGCAGTACTTC	CASSVGLAGNEQYF
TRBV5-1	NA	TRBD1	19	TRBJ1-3	TGCGCCAGCAGCTTCCGGGACAGCCCAAAGGGACAGCCTGGAAACACCATATATTTT	CASSFRDSPKGQPGNTIYF